These 3 T cell receptor beta chains were all obtained from the same sample, sequenced in a study of blood T cells in healthy people across ages. Combining a sample-barcoded 5' primer with a J-beta primer mix, a second PCR ran for 7 to 11 cycles. Via MiXCR, TCRdb re-called the 5' RACE reads, giving one row per CDR3 protein. The repertoire holds 800,000 to 950,000 distinct CDR3 sequences, with around 36% as singletons. The sequencing input was blood. The receptor set was obtained from a man aged 18 to 30 in good health.

This clonotype occurred a few times. The gene calls are TRBV9 and TRBJ2-1; TRBD2 matches at 9 bases. The CDR3 length is 16 residues. The germline V gene has CDR1 SGDLS and CDR2 YYNGEE. The V segment lost 0 bases and the J segment 9 bases; nucleotides outside the gene matches: 10. The CDR3, as DNA: TGTGCCAGCAGCGTAGAACCGCGGACTAGCGATGGTGAGCAGTTCTTC. The encoded protein is CASSVEPRTSDGEQFF. The entire variable domain, with the rest obtained from reference TRBV9 and TRBJ2-1, is as follows: DSGVTQTPKHLITATGQRVTLRCSPRSGDLSVYWYQQSLDQGLQFLIQYYNGEERAKGNILERFSAQQFPDLHSELNLSSLELGDSALYFCASSVEPRTSDGEQFFGPGTRLTVL.

This clonotype was counted at least ten times. J is TRBJ2-5 and V is TRBV7-2; D gene unclear. The germline V gene has CDR1 SGHTA and CDR2 FQGNSA. The CDR3 runs to 15 residues. V gave up 0 bases and J gave up 2 bases, with 10 bases separating them. CDR3: CASSLALTIQETQYF. Here the CDR3 DNA reads TGTGCCAGCAGCTTAGCGCTAACTATACAAGAGACCCAGTACTTC.

This clonotype was seen more than once but under ten times. The V gene is TRBV28, the J gene TRBJ2-5, with TRBD2 matching 7 bases. Looked up from germline, CDR1 is MDHEN and CDR2 is SYDVKM. The CDR3 has 14 amino acids. Unmatched junction bases numbered 4, after V lost 1 base and J lost 5 bases. The DNA of the CDR3 is TGTGCCAGCAGTTTATCCCCGCGGGAGGAGACCCAGTACTTC. Amino acids: CASSLSPREETQYF.